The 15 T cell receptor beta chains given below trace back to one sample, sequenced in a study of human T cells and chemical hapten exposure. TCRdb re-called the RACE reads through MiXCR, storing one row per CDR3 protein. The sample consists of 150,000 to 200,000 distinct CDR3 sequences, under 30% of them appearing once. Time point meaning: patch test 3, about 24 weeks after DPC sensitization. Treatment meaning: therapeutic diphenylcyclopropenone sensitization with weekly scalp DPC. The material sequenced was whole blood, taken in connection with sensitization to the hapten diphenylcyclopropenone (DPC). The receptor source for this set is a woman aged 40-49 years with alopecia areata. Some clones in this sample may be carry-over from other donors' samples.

The CDR3 here is CASSEASDRADTQYF. In DNA form, the CDR3 reads TGTGCCAGCAGTGAAGCCTCGGACAGGGCAGATACGCAGTATTTT. The chain combines TRBV6-1 with TRBJ2-3, with 8 positions matching TRBD1. Germline loops: CDR1 MNHNS, CDR2 SASEGT. The ends lost 0 bases at V and 4 bases at J; junction bases unmatched: 3. This CDR3 has 15 amino acids.

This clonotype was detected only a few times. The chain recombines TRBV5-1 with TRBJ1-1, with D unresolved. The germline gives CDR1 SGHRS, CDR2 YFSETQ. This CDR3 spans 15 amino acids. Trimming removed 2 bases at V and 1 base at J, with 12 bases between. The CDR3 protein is CASSFLGVQNTEAFF. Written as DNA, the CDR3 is TGCGCCAGCAGCTTTCTCGGGGTTCAGAACACTGAAGCTTTCTTT.

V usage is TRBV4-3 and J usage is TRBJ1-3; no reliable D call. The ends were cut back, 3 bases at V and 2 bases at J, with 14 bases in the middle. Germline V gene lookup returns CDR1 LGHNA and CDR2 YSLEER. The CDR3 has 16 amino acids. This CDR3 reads CASSQTYLWPGNTIYF. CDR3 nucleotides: TGCGCCAGCAGCCAGACGTATCTTTGGCCTGGAAACACCATATATTTT.

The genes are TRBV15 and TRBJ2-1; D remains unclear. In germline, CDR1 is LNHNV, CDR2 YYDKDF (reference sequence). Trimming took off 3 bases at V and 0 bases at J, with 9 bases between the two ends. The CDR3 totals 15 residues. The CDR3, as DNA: TGTGCCACCAGCAGTCCCACAACCTCCTACAATGAGCAGTTCTTC. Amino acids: CATSSPTTSYNEQFF.

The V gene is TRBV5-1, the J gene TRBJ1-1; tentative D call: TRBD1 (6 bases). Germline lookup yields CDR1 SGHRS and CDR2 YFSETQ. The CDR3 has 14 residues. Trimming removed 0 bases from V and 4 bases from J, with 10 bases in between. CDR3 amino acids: CASSLVQGSTEAFF. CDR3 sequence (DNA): TGCGCCAGCAGCTTGGTCCAGGGGAGCACTGAAGCTTTCTTT.

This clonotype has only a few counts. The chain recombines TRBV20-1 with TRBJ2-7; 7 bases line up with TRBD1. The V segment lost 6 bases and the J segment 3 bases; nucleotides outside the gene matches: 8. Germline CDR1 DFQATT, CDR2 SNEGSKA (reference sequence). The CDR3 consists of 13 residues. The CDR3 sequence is CSASGTAHYEQYF. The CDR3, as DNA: TGCAGTGCCTCCGGGACAGCCCACTACGAGCAGTACTTC.

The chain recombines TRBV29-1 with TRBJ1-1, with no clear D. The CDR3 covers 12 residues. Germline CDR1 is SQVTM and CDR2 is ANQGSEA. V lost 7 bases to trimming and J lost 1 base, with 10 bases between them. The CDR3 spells CSATPWNTEAFF. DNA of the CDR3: TGCAGCGCTACCCCATGGAACACTGAAGCTTTCTTT.

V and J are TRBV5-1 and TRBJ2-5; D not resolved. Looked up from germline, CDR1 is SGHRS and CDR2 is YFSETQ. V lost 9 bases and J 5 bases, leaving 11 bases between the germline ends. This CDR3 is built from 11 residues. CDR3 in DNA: TGCGCCAACCACATGTCGGAGACCCAGTACTTC. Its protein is CANHMSETQYF. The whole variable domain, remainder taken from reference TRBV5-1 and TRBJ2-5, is KAGVTQTPRYLIKTRGQQVTLSCSPISGHRSVSWYQQTPGQGLQFLFEYFSETQRNKGNFPGRFSGRQFSNSRSEMNVSTLELGDSALYLCANHMSETQYFGPGTRLLVL.

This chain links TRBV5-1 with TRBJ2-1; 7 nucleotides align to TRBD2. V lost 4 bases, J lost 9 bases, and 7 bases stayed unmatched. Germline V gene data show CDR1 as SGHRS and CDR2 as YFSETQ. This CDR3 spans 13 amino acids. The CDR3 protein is CASSRDSGGEQFF. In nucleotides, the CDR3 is TGCGCCAGCAGCAGGGACTCGGGGGGTGAGCAGTTCTTC.

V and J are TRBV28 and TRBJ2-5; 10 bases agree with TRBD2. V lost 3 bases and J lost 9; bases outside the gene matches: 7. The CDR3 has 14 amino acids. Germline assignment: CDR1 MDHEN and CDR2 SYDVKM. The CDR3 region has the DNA TGTGCCAGCAGTTTGAGAGCGGGAGGGGAAGCCCAGTACTTC. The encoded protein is CASSLRAGGEAQYF.

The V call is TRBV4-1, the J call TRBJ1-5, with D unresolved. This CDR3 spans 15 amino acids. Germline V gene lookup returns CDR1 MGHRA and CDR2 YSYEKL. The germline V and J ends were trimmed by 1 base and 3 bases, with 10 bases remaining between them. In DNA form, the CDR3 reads TGCGCCAGCAGCCAAGCGGGATTAGACAATCAGCCCCAGCATTTT. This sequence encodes CASSQAGLDNQPQHF.

CDR3 in DNA: TGTGCCAGCAGCGGCCCCGACCCCAGAGCTTTCTTT. Amino acid sequence: CASSGPDPRAFF. The chain combines TRBV4-2 with TRBJ1-1; D remains unclear. V was pared by 5 bases and J by 10 bases, with 14 bases between. Germline V gene data show CDR1 as LGHNA and CDR2 as YNFKEQ. The CDR3 totals 12 residues.

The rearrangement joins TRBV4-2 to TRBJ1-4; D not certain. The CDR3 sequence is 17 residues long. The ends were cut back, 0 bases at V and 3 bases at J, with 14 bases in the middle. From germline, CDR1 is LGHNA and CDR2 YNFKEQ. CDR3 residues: CASSQDPTWQANEKLFF. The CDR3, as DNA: TGTGCCAGCAGCCAAGATCCAACATGGCAGGCTAATGAAAAACTGTTTTTT.

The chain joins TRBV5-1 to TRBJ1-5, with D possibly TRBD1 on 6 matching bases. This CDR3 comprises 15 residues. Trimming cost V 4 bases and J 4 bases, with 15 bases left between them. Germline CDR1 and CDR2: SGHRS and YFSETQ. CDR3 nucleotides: TGCGCCAGCAGCGAAAGGGGGGCCGAAAATCAGCCCCAGCATTTT. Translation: CASSERGAENQPQHF. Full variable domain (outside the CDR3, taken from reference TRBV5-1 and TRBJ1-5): KAGVTQTPRYLIKTRGQQVTLSCSPISGHRSVSWYQQTPGQGLQFLFEYFSETQRNKGNFPGRFSGRQFSNSRSEMNVSTLELGDSALYLCASSERGAENQPQHFGDGTRLSIL.

This CDR3 reads CRAGPTVDTQYF. The CDR3 DNA reads TGCAGGGCGGGACCTACCGTCGATACGCAGTATTTT. This sequence joins TRBV20-1 and TRBJ2-3; D possibly corresponds to TRBD2 (6 bases). Germline V gene sequence: CDR1 DFQATT, CDR2 SNEGSKA (reference sequence). The CDR3 contains 12 residues.